The following is a TCR beta chain sequence with its context. This specimen comes from a study of control samples from healthy donors and cancer patients. In germline, CDR1 is LNHDA, CDR2 SQIVND (reference sequence). This CDR3 region has 16 residues. Trimming stripped 0 bases from V and 4 bases from J, with 13 bases between. The protocol was immunoSEQ multiplex PCR, while the TCRdb copy is restricted to in-frame clones and leaves out a portion. This table holds approximately 150,000 clones, approximately 91% found once. The chain couples TRBV19 to TRBJ2-1; D may be TRBD1 (6 bases). The receptor's source is a woman aged 40 to 49 in good health. Sample: blood. CDR3 DNA: TGTGCCAGTAGTATAGATGGGGGCGCAAGATACAATGAGCAGTTCTTC. Encoded protein: CASSIDGGARYNEQFF.